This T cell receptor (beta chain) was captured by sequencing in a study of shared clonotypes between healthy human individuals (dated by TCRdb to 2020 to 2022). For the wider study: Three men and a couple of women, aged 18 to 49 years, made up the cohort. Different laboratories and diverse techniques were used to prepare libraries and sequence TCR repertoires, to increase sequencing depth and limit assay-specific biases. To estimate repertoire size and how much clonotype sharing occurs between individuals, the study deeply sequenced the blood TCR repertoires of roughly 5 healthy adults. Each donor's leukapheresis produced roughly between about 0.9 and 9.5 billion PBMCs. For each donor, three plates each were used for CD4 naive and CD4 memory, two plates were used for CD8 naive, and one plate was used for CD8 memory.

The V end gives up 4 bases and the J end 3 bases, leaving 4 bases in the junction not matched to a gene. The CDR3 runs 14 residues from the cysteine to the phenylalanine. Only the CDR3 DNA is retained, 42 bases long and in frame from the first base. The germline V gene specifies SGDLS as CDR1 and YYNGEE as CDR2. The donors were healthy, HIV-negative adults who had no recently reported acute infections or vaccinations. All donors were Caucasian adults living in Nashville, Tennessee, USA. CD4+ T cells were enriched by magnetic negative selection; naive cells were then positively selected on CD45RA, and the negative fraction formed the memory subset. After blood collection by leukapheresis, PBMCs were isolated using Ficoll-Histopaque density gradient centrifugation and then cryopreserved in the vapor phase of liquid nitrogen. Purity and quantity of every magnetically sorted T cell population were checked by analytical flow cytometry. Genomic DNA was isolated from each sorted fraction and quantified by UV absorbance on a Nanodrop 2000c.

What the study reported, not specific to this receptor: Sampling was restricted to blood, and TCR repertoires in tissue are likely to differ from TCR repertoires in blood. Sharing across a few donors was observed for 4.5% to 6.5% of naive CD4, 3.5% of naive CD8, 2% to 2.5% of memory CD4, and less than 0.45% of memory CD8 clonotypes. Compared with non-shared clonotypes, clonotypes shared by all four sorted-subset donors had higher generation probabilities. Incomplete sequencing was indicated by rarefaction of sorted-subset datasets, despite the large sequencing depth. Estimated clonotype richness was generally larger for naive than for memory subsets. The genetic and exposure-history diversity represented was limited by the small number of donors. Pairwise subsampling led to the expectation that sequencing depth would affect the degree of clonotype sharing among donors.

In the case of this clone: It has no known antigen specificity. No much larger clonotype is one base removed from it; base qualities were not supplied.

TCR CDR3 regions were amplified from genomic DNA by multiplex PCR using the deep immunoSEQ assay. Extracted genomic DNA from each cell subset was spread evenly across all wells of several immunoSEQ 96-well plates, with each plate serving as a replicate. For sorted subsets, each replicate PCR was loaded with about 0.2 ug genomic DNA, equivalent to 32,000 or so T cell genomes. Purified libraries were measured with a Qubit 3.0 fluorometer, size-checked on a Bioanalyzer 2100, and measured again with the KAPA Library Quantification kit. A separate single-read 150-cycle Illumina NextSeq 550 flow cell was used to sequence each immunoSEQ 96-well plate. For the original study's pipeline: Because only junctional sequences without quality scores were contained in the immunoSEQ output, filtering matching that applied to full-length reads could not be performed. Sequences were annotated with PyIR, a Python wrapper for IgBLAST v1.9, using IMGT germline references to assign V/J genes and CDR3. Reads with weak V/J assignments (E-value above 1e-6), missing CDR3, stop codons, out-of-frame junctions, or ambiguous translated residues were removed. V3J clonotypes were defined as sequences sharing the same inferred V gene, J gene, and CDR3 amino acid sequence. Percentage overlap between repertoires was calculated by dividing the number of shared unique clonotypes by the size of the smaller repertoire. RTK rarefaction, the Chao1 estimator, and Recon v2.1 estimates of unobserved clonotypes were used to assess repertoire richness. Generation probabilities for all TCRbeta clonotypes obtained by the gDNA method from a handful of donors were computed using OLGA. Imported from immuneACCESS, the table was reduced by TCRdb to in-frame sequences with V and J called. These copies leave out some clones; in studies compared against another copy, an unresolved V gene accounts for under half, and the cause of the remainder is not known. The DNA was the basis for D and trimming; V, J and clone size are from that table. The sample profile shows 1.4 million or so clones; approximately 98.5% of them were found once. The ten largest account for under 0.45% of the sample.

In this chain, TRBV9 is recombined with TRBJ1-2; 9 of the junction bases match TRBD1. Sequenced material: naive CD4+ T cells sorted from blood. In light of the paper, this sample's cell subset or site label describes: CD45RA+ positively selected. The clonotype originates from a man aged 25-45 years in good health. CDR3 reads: CASSRDRVDYGYTF. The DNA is TGTGCCAGCAGCCGGGACAGGGTGGACTATGGCTACACCTTC.